The sequence of this T cell receptor beta chain was determined in a study of blood T cell repertoires in COVID-19. Study-wide context: Nucleic acid was either cDNA or gDNA, and it came from T cells, B-cell-depleted T cells, or PBMCs.

Shortly before study entry, within 2 weeks, exposed participants had met a COVID-19 case. Clones were read by immunoSEQ multiplex PCR, and TCRdb kept only the in-frame ones, dropping some. The repertoire holds about 260,000 clones, approximately 90% seen once, with roughly 0.95% in the top ten. Germline V CDR1 and CDR2: MDHEN, SYDVKM. The CDR3 is 14 amino acids. Trimming removed 5 bases at V and 3 bases at J, with 13 bases between. This chain uses TRBV28 with TRBJ1-2; D may be TRBD1 (6 bases). The receptor comes from a man between 45 and 60 years old who had been exposed to COVID-19. Sequences were obtained from PBMCs or T cells enriched from blood (not recorded which). This chain's CDR3 is CASSRGTTDYGYTF. The CDR3 DNA follows: TGTGCCAGCAGTAGAGGGACAACCGACTATGGCTACACCTTC.